This note documents a single T cell receptor (beta chain) sequence. Primers: 60 Vbeta forward and 13 Jbeta reverse. Here immunoSEQ multiplex PCR was the method, and the copy in TCRdb shows in-frame clones only, minus some. The table includes about 180,000 clones, 65% to 80% detected once. This sample was taken from a study of cytomegalovirus exposure and HLA in healthy donors. With 8 bases removed from V and 5 bases from J, the gap between germline ends came to 7 bases. The CDR3 covers 12 residues. From germline, CDR1 is MNHEY and CDR2 SVGAGI. What was sequenced was PBMCs. This TCR derives from a woman aged 30 to 39 in good health and CMV-seropositive. The genes are TRBV6-5 and TRBJ1-6; D call uncertain. CDR3 region: CASAGNNSPLHF. The CDR3, as DNA: TGTGCCAGCGCCGGGAATAATTCACCCCTCCACTTT.